The 19 T cell receptor beta chains in this list originate from one sample, sequenced in a study of blood T cell repertoires in COVID-19. TCRdb's table, derived via immunoSEQ multiplex PCR, lists solely in-frame clones and lacks some. There are a few hundred thousand clones in the sample; 75% to 90% occur only once, and around 1.1% lies in the top ten. The sample consisted of PBMCs or T cells enriched from blood (not recorded which). The receptors here all came from a man aged 25 to 45 who had recovered from COVID-19.

V is TRBV24-1 and J is TRBJ2-7; no definite D call. V was pared by 4 bases and J by 1 base, with 7 bases between. There are 13 residues in the CDR3. The germline CDR1 and CDR2 sequences are KGHDR and SFDVKD. This CDR3 is CATSEQNSYEQYF. CDR3 in DNA: TGTGCCACCAGTGAACAGAATTCCTACGAGCAGTACTTC.

The V and J genes are TRBV7-6 and TRBJ1-4, with 8 bases that match TRBD1. Germline V gene lookup returns CDR1 SGHVS and CDR2 FNYEAQ. The CDR3 consists of 14 residues. With 6 bases clipped from V and 9 bases from J, the junction kept 9 bases outside the gene matches. The CDR3: CASRSGGAGKKLFF. In DNA form, the CDR3 reads TGTGCCAGCAGGTCAGGGGGCGCCGGGAAAAAACTGTTTTTT.

The CDR3 DNA reads TGTGCCAGCAGCCAACAGAAGGGACTAGCGGGAGGAGGCAATGAGCAGTTCTTC. It specifies CASSQQKGLAGGGNEQFF. This chain connects TRBV3-1 (or the pseudogene TRBV3-2) to TRBJ2-1; 15 bases agree with TRBD2. The ends lost 2 bases at V and 6 bases at J; junction bases unmatched: 8. Per the germline V gene, CDR1 is LGHDT and CDR2 is YNNKEL (reference sequence). The CDR3 loop spans 18 amino acids.

The rearrangement links TRBV6-5 to TRBJ2-7; D may be TRBD1 (5 bases). With 11 bases removed from V and 5 bases from J, the gap between germline ends came to 13 bases. This CDR3 region has 11 residues. CDR1 is MNHEY and CDR2 is SVGAGI in the germline V gene. Written as DNA, the CDR3 is TGTGCCTCCAGGGTCCTGAACGAGCAGTACTTC. It codes for CASRVLNEQYF.

The chain recombines TRBV7-6 with TRBJ2-7; a weak D match, TRBD2 (5 bases). The CDR3 extends over 15 amino acids. Germline CDR1 is SGHVS and CDR2 is FNYEAQ. Trimming removed 0 bases from V and 6 bases from J, with 15 bases in between. The CDR3 spells CASSLAAGGAVEQYF. In DNA, the CDR3 is TGTGCCAGCAGCTTAGCGGCAGGAGGAGCTGTCGAGCAGTACTTC.

V gene TRBV30 combines with J gene TRBJ1-2; D is unclear. This CDR3 region has 12 residues. Germline loops: CDR1 GTSNPN, CDR2 SVGIG (reference sequence). Trimming shortened V by 5 bases and J by 8 bases, and 15 bases separated the two germline ends. The CDR3: CAWGNGGVGYTF. The CDR3 DNA is TGTGCCTGGGGTAACGGCGGGGTCGGCTACACCTTC.

The chain uses TRBV3-1 (or the pseudogene TRBV3-2) and TRBJ2-7, with D hard to call. This CDR3 is built from 14 residues. V was shortened by 3 bases and J by 2 bases, with 11 bases between the two germline ends. Germline V CDR1 and CDR2: LGHDT, YNNKEL (reference sequence). The CDR3 loop is CASSHYTDPYEQYF. CDR3 coding DNA: TGTGCCAGCAGCCACTATACAGATCCCTACGAGCAGTACTTC.

The chain links TRBV29-1 to TRBJ2-1; 8 positions agree with TRBD2. From germline, CDR1 is SQVTM and CDR2 ANQGSEA. The V gene end was trimmed by 7 bases and the J gene end by 6 bases; junction bases not matched to a gene: 14. CDR3 size: 15 residues. The CDR3, as DNA: TGCAGCGCCTATCAGGTTGCGGGAGGACTCAATGAGCAGTTCTTC. Its translation is CSAYQVAGGLNEQFF.

As regards this clone: The sample contains more than one DNA sequence encoding this CDR3. This rearrangement joins TRBV27 to TRBJ1-1; D remains unclear. The CDR3 spans 13 residues. The ends were cut back, 2 bases at V and 0 bases at J, with 4 bases in the middle. The germline CDR1 and CDR2 sequences are MNHEY and SMNVEV (reference sequence). This chain's CDR3 is CASSLSLNTEAFF. The CDR3 DNA reads TGTGCCAGCAGTTTAAGCCTGAACACTGAAGCTTTCTTT.

The chain couples TRBV6-8 to TRBJ2-7; the match to TRBD1 covers 7 bases. Germline CDR1 reads MNHGY; CDR2 reads SAAAGT. CDR3 size: 14 residues. V lost 0 bases, J lost 3 bases, and 2 bases stayed unmatched. Here the CDR3 DNA reads TGTGCCAGCAGTTACTCGGGACAGATCTACGAGCAGTACTTC. Translating it yields CASSYSGQIYEQYF.

The chain links TRBV10-3 to TRBJ2-5; D is ambiguous. V lost 5 bases and J 0 bases, leaving 7 bases between the germline ends. Germline CDR1 and CDR2: ENHRY and SYGVKD. This CDR3 has 13 residues. CDR3 loop: CAISTAYQETQYF. The CDR3 DNA reads TGTGCCATCAGTACCGCGTACCAAGAGACCCAGTACTTC.

The V and J genes are TRBV4-2 and TRBJ2-3; 13 bases are shared with TRBD2. This CDR3 spans 20 amino acids. V was clipped by 0 bases and J by 4 bases; unmatched bases: 13. The germline V gene encodes CDR1 LGHNA and CDR2 YNFKEQ. CDR3: CASSQEGRMLGLAGPDTQYF. The CDR3 DNA reads TGTGCCAGCAGCCAAGAAGGGCGGATGTTGGGACTAGCGGGACCAGATACGCAGTATTTT.

The chain uses TRBV28 and TRBJ1-4; TRBD1 aligns across 7 bases. CDR1 is MDHEN and CDR2 is SYDVKM in the germline V gene. The CDR3 runs 14 residues. J was trimmed by 8 bases and V by 6 bases; bases with no gene match: 9. CDR3 sequence reads: CASRDTGDIEKLFF. CDR3 nucleotides: TGTGCCAGCAGGGATACAGGGGATATAGAAAAACTGTTTTTT.

The chain recombines TRBV7-2 with TRBJ1-1; D perhaps matches TRBD1 (5 bases). This CDR3 comprises 13 residues. Trimming took off 5 bases at V and 4 bases at J, with 11 bases between the two ends. The germline gives CDR1 SGHTA, CDR2 FQGNSA. For the CDR3, the DNA is TGTGCCAGCAGCCAGCAGGGATTCACTGAAGCTTTCTTT. Amino acid sequence: CASSQQGFTEAFF.

The chain carries TRBV11-2 and TRBJ2-7; TRBD2 matches 7 bases. Germline V gene data show CDR1 as SGHAT and CDR2 as FQNNGV. CDR3 length: 15 residues. After removal of 7 bases from V and 2 bases from J, the junction contained 11 bases not matched to a gene. The CDR3 sequence: CASTQSGGGTYEQYF. The CDR3 DNA follows: TGTGCCAGCACCCAGAGTGGGGGGGGGACCTACGAGCAGTACTTC.

J is TRBJ1-2 and V is TRBV2; no reliable D call. CDR1 is SNHLY and CDR2 is FYNNEI in the germline V gene. This CDR3 has 14 residues. Trimming removed 4 bases at V and 4 bases at J, with 13 bases between. The CDR3 sequence: CASSVEGLGYGYTF. The CDR3, as DNA: TGTGCCAGCAGTGTAGAGGGTTTGGGCTATGGCTACACCTTC.

The chain recombines TRBV11-2 with TRBJ2-7, with 9 bases that match TRBD2. Per germline, CDR1 SGHAT and CDR2 FQNNGV. This CDR3 is 14 amino acids long. The trim removed 5 bases at V and 5 bases at J, leaving 7 bases unmatched. The DNA of the CDR3 is TGTGCCAGCAGCCTTAGCGGGAGCTTACACGAGCAGTACTTC. It translates to CASSLSGSLHEQYF. Looking up the rest from reference TRBV11-2 and TRBJ2-7 gives the full variable domain: EAGVAQSPRYKIIEKRQSVAFWCNPISGHATLYWYQQILGQGPKLLIQFQNNGVVDDSQLPKDRFSAERLKGVDSTLKIQPAKLEDSAVYLCASSLSGSLHEQYFGPGTRLTVT.

The chain couples TRBV11-2 to TRBJ1-5; D gene unclear. Trimming cost V 1 base and J 4 bases, with 11 bases left between them. Germline V gene data show CDR1 as SGHAT and CDR2 as FQNNGV. The CDR3 runs 15 residues. The CDR3 sequence is CASSLGSERNQPQHF. CDR3 sequence (DNA): TGTGCCAGCAGCTTAGGATCGGAGAGAAATCAGCCCCAGCATTTT.

The chain links TRBV7-8 to TRBJ2-1; 12 positions match TRBD2. J was trimmed by 6 bases and V by 5 bases; bases with no gene match: 8. The CDR3 contains 16 residues. In germline, CDR1 is SGHVS, CDR2 FQNEAQ. This CDR3 is CASSERLAGGGNEQFF. The CDR3 DNA is TGTGCCAGCAGCGAACGCCTAGCGGGAGGGGGCAATGAGCAGTTCTTC.